The 17 T cell receptor beta chains below all came from one sample that was sequenced in a study of Ad26.COV2.S vaccination and SARS-CoV-2 variants. Sequencing used immunoSEQ multiplex PCR; TCRdb keeps in-frame clones, though not all of them. The sample contains under 550,000 clones, 80% to 95% of which appear only once. Treatment in this sample: around 19 received Ad26.COV2.S at low or high dose, single or two shots; about 5 received placebo; per-sample allocation not given. Material that was analyzed had been drawn on day 63 after the first vaccine or placebo injection. The sample consisted of peripheral blood, taken in a trial of Ad26.COV2.S vaccine versus placebo. These TCRs come from a person aged 18 to 59 who received the Ad26.COV2.S COVID-19 vaccine or a placebo.

J is TRBJ2-7 and V is TRBV20-1, with unresolved D. Germline CDR1 is DFQATT and CDR2 is SNEGSKA (reference sequence). This CDR3 contains 12 residues. V was shortened by 3 bases and J by 2 bases, with 8 bases between the two germline ends. The CDR3: CSASTGTYEQYF. The CDR3 DNA follows: TGCAGTGCTAGTACTGGGACCTACGAGCAGTACTTC.

DNA of the CDR3: TGCGCCAGCAGCCAAGATTTGTCACTAGCGGGGAACACCGGGGAGCTGTTTTTT. It specifies CASSQDLSLAGNTGELFF. The chain joins TRBV4-3 to TRBJ2-2; 9 bases fit TRBD2. Germline V gives CDR1 LGHNA, CDR2 YSLEER. Trimming at V came to 0 bases and at J to 1 base, leaving 6 bases not matched to a gene. The CDR3 spans 18 residues.

The rearrangement uses TRBV19 and TRBJ1-2; the match to TRBD1 covers 7 bases. CDR1 is LNHDA, CDR2 SQIVND, per germline (reference sequence). The CDR3 covers 15 residues. The ends lost 4 bases at V and 5 bases at J; junction bases unmatched: 10. The CDR3 region has the DNA TGTGCCAGTAGTACCCCGACAGGGAGGAAATATGGCTACACCTTC. Translating gives CASSTPTGRKYGYTF.

The V and J genes are TRBV2 and TRBJ2-7; 10 nucleotides line up with TRBD2. This CDR3 is built from 14 residues. Germline values: CDR1 SNHLY, CDR2 FYNNEI. The V and J ends lost 1 base and 7 bases, in that order; junction bases with no gene match: 4. The CDR3 is CASSEVPSGSEQYF. In DNA form, the CDR3 reads TGTGCCAGCAGTGAAGTGCCTAGCGGGAGTGAGCAGTACTTC.

This chain connects TRBV11-2 to TRBJ2-2; TRBD2 might be the D (5 bases). The CDR3 has 15 amino acids. Trimming took off 2 bases at V and 6 bases at J, with 13 bases between the two ends. CDR1 is SGHAT, CDR2 FQNNGV, per germline. This CDR3 reads CASSLPGIAAGELFF. As DNA, the CDR3 is TGTGCCAGCAGCTTACCGGGAATTGCTGCCGGGGAGCTGTTTTTT.

This clone showed up just a few times. CDR3 region: CASSEAGLGTEAFF. In DNA form, the CDR3 reads TGTGCCAGCAGTGAAGCGGGCCTGGGGACTGAAGCTTTCTTT. J is TRBJ1-1 and V is TRBV6-1; D ambiguous. The CDR3 is 14 amino acids. Germline V CDR1 and CDR2: MNHNS, SASEGT. V gave up 0 bases and J gave up 5 bases, with 10 bases separating them.

This clone was observed once. This sequence joins TRBV27 and TRBJ2-1; 9 positions match TRBD2. The germline CDR1 and CDR2 sequences are MNHEY and SMNVEV (reference sequence). Trimming removed 3 bases from V and 0 bases from J; junction bases left unmatched: 18. This CDR3 is 21 amino acids long. The CDR3 bases are TGTGCCAGCAGTTTTATCCCGACTAGCGGTCCTTTAGGAACCTCCTACAATGAGCAGTTCTTC. Encoded protein: CASSFIPTSGPLGTSYNEQFF.

The genes are TRBV27 and TRBJ1-6; D possibly corresponds to TRBD1 (6 bases). Between the trimmed V and J ends, which lost 4 bases and 5 bases, there was a span of 9 bases. This CDR3 is 14 amino acids long. The germline V gene encodes CDR1 MNHEY and CDR2 SMNVEV (reference sequence). CDR3 sequence (DNA): TGTGCCAGCAGTTACCGACAGGATAATTCACCCCTCCACTTT. Translating gives CASSYRQDNSPLHF.

The CDR3 loop reads CASSKERWVPTQYF. In DNA, the CDR3 is TGTGCCAGCAGCAAAGAAAGGTGGGTACCAACCCAGTACTTC. The chain couples TRBV21-1 to TRBJ2-5. TRBV21-1 corresponds to a pseudogene. There are 14 residues in the CDR3.

The rearrangement joins TRBV19 to TRBJ2-2; possible D gene TRBD1, 6 bases. The CDR3 has 15 residues. V was trimmed by 0 bases and J by 6 bases, leaving 11 bases between them. CDR1 LNHDA and CDR2 SQIVND come from the germline V gene (reference sequence). CDR3 residues: CASSIDGQGPGELFF. Written as DNA, the CDR3 is TGTGCCAGTAGTATAGACGGGCAGGGGCCCGGGGAGCTGTTTTTT.

The chain combines TRBV6-5 with TRBJ1-5; D might be TRBD1 (5 bases). The CDR3 length is 13 residues. V lost 6 bases to trimming and J lost 7 bases, with 13 bases between them. Germline V gene data show CDR1 as MNHEY and CDR2 as SVGAGI. The CDR3 here is CASRTGERQPQHF. DNA for the CDR3: TGTGCCAGCAGAACAGGAGAAAGACAGCCCCAGCATTTT.

The rearrangement links TRBV12-5 to TRBJ2-2, with 7 bases aligning to TRBD1. The CDR3 has 16 residues. Germline trimming cut 2 bases from V and 8 bases from J; bases unmatched to any gene: 11. Germline V gene data show CDR1 as LGHNT and CDR2 as FRNRAP. CDR3 bases: TGTGCTAGTGGTTTGATCCTCTCAGGGGGTCAAGGGGAGCTGTTTTTT. Amino acid sequence: CASGLILSGGQGELFF.

The J gene is TRBJ2-3, the V gene TRBV5-1; no clear D gene. Germline V lookup: CDR1 SGHRS, CDR2 YFSETQ. The CDR3 runs to 14 residues. V lost 5 bases to trimming and J lost 3 bases, with 13 bases between them. The CDR3 DNA sequence: TGCGCCAGCAGTCGATTGGGTCTGACAGATACGCAGTATTTT. Translated: CASSRLGLTDTQYF.

The rearrangement uses TRBV2 and TRBJ1-4; 9 positions match TRBD1. Germline CDR1 SNHLY, CDR2 FYNNEI. This CDR3 has 15 residues. V was clipped by 5 bases and J by 8 bases; unmatched bases: 9. This chain's CDR3 is CASSIQGQGSEKLFF. The CDR3 DNA sequence: TGTGCCAGCAGTATACAGGGACAGGGTTCCGAAAAACTGTTTTTT.

With respect to this clone: Different DNA sequences within this sample yield the same CDR3. The genes are TRBV9 and TRBJ1-4, with 7 positions matching TRBD1. J was trimmed by 5 bases and V by 0 bases; bases with no gene match: 4. The CDR3 runs to 15 residues. Germline lookup yields CDR1 SGDLS and CDR2 YYNGEE. CDR3 nucleotides: TGTGCCAGCAGCGTAGGGGGACAGTTAAATGAAAAACTGTTTTTT. It specifies CASSVGGQLNEKLFF. Complete variable domain (other parts from reference TRBV9 and TRBJ1-4): DSGVTQTPKHLITATGQRVTLRCSPRSGDLSVYWYQQSLDQGLQFLIQYYNGEERAKGNILERFSAQQFPDLHSELNLSSLELGDSALYFCASSVGGQLNEKLFFGSGTQLSVL.

CDR3 residues: CASRNDGTPSYGYTF. CDR3 bases: TGTGCCAGCAGGAACGACGGGACGCCTAGCTATGGCTACACCTTC. The genes are TRBV2 and TRBJ1-2; perhaps TRBD1 as D (5 bases). Trimming took off 6 bases at V and 4 bases at J, with 18 bases between the two ends. Germline assignment: CDR1 SNHLY and CDR2 FYNNEI. This CDR3 has 15 residues.

The chain has TRBV10-3 and TRBJ1-2, with D maybe TRBD1 (6 bases). The CDR3 is 15 residues long. Per the germline V gene, CDR1 is ENHRY and CDR2 is SYGVKD. V lost 0 bases, J lost 2 bases, and 10 bases lay in between. The CDR3 loop reads CAISESPTGNYGYTF. CDR3 nucleotide sequence: TGTGCCATCAGTGAGTCCCCCACAGGGAACTATGGCTACACCTTC.